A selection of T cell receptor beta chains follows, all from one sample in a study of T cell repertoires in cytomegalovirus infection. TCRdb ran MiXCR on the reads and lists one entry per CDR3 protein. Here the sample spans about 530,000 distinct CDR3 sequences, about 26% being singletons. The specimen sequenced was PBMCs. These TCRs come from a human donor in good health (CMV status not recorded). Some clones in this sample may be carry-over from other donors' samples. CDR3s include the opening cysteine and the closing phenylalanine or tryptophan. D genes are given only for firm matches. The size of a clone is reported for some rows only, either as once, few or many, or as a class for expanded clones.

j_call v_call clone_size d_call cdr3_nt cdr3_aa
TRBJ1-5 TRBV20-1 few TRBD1 TGCAGTGCGATGGGACAGGGGGCGCGTAGCAATCAGCCCCAGCATTTT CSAMGQGARSNQPQHF
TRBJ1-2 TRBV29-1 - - TGCAGCGTTGAAGACCGCTATGGCTACACCTTC CSVEDRYGYTF
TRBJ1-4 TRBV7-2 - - TGTGCCAGCAGCCCTGGAGGGGTTAGGACTTATGAAAAACTGTTTTTT CASSPGGVRTYEKLFF
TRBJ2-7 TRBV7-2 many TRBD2 TGTGCCAGCAGCTTAGGGCCGGGACTAGCGATTTCCTACGAGCAGTACTTC CASSLGPGLAISYEQYF
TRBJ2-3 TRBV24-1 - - TGTGCCACCAGTGACCCTGAGACGGGCACAGATACGCAGTATTTT CATSDPETGTDTQYF
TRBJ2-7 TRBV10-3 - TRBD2 TGTGCCATCAGTGAGTTCAAGCGGGAGGTATTCAACGAGCAGTACTTC CAISEFKREVFNEQYF
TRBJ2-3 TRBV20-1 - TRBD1 TGCAGTGCTAGAATGGGACAGGGGCAAATTTACGATACGCAGTATTTT CSARMGQGQIYDTQYF
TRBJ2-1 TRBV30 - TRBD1 TGTGCCTGGAGTGTGCCGACAGGGGACTACAATGAGCAGTTCTTC CAWSVPTGDYNEQFF
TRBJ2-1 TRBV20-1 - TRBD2 TGCAGTGCTAGACTTTATCACGCCGGGACTAGCGGGAGGGCGAGCTACAATGAGCAGTTCTTC CSARLYHAGTSGRASYNEQFF
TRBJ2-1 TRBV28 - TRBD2 TGTGCCAGCAGGGGGGGACTAGCGGCCTACAATGAGCAGTTCTTC CASRGGLAAYNEQFF
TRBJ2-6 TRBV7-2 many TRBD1 TGTGCCAGCACGGACAGGGAAAACTCTGGGGCCAACGTCCTGACTTTC CASTDRENSGANVLTF
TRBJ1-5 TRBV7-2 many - TGTGCCAGCAGCTTGACGGGCAATCAGCCCCAGCATTTT CASSLTGNQPQHF
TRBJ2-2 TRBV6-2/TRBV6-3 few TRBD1 TGTGCCACCGGGGACAGCGCGAACACCGGGGAGCTGTTTTTT CATGDSANTGELFF
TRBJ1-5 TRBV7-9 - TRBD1 TGTGCCAGCAGCTTAGTGGGACAGATCTCCGGGCCCCAGCATTTT CASSLVGQISGPQHF
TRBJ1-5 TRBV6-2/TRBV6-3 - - TGTGCCAGCAGTTCCCGGCATAGAGGTGGCAATCAGCCCCAGCATTTT CASSSRHRGGNQPQHF
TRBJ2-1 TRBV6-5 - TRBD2 TGTGCCAGCAGTTTCCGACTAGCGGGAGAACATGAGCAGTTCTTC CASSFRLAGEHEQFF
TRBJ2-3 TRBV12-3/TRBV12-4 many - TGTGCCAGCAGGGCCAGCGGTAGCACAGATACGCAGTATTTT CASRASGSTDTQYF
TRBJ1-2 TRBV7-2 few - TGTGCCAGCAGTCTCCCCGGGCGCAATAACTATGGCTACACCTTC CASSLPGRNNYGYTF
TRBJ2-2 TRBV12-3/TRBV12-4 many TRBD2 TGTGCCAGCAGCTTCCGGGGCGGGAGCTACACCGGGGAGCTGTTTTTT CASSFRGGSYTGELFF
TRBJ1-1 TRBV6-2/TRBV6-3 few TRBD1 TGTGCCAGCAGTTATGAAGGGGGCTACACTGAAGCTTTCTTT CASSYEGGYTEAFF
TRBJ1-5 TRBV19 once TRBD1 TGTGCCAGTACCGTAGGTCAGCGGACAGGGACTAATCAGCCCCAGCATTTT CASTVGQRTGTNQPQHF
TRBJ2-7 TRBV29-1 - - TGCAGCGTTGAAACGTCAGAAGCAGGGACCTACGAGCAGTACTTC CSVETSEAGTYEQYF
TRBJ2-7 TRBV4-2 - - TGTGCCAGCAGCCGTTTGTCGCGGGAATACGAGCAGTACTTC CASSRLSREYEQYF
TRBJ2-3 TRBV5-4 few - TGTGCCAGCAGCGACCCACGGGCGGCCAGCACAGATACGCAGTATTTT CASSDPRAASTDTQYF
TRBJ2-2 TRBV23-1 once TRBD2 TGCGCCAGCAGTCAATCGGGGCGGGAGGAAGACACCGGGGAGCTGTTTTTT CASSQSGREEDTGELFF
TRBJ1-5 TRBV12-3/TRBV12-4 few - TGTGCCAGCAGTTTTGGGGGCCGGAATCAGCCCCAGCATTTT CASSFGGRNQPQHF
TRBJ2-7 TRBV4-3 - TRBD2 TGCGCCAGCAGCCAAGATCGGGCTAGCGGGGGCTACGAGCAGTACTTC CASSQDRASGGYEQYF
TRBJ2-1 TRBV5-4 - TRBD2 TGTGCCAGCAGTTTAAGCGGGGATGAGTTCTTC CASSLSGDEFF
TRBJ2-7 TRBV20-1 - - TGCAGTGCTAGTAGGAGAAGCTCCTACGAGCAGTACTTC CSASRRSSYEQYF
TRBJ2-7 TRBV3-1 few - TGTGCCAGCAGCCAAGATTTGTACGAGCAGTACTTC CASSQDLYEQYF
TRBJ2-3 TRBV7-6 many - TGTGCCAGCAGCTTATATCAGGTCGGAGATACGCAGTATTTT CASSLYQVGDTQYF
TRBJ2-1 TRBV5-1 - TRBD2 TGCGCCAGCAGCGAAGGACTAGCGGGAGGTGCTGAGCAGTTCTTC CASSEGLAGGAEQFF
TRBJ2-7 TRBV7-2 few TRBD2 TGTGCCAGCAGCTTAGGGTGGGATAGCGGGACCTACGAGCAGTACTTC CASSLGWDSGTYEQYF
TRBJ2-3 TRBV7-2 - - TGTGCCAGCAGCTTAGGGGCAGGAGGCACAGATACGCAGTATTTT CASSLGAGGTDTQYF
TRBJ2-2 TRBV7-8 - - TGTGCCAGCAGCCGGACTGGCCCCGGACCCGGGGAGCTGTTTTTT CASSRTGPGPGELFF
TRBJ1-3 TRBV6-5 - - TGTGCCAGCAGGCGGGATTCATACTCTGGAAACACCATATATTTT CASRRDSYSGNTIYF
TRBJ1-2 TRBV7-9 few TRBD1 TGTGCCAGCAGCGGGGACAGGGTGAAAGGAAATGGCTACACCTTC CASSGDRVKGNGYTF
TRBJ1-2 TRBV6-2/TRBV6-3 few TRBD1 TGTGCCAGCAGTCGGGACAGGGGTAACTATGGCTACACCTTC CASSRDRGNYGYTF
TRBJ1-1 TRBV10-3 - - TGTGCCATCAGACCCCCGGGAGGAGGAGCTTTCTTT CAIRPPGGGAFF
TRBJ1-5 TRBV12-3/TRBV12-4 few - TGTGCCAGCAGTTTCCCTGAAATCTGGCCCCAGCATTTT CASSFPEIWPQHF
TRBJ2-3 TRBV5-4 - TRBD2 TGTGCCAGCAGCTTGGTGGGACTACCCAGGGAAACAGATACGCAGTATTTT CASSLVGLPRETDTQYF
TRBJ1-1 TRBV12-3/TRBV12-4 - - TGTGCCAGCAGTTTGGAGGGGAGGCCCACTGAAGCTTTCTTT CASSLEGRPTEAFF
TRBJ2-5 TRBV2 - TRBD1 TGTGCCAGCAGTGAGGACAGGGGGGGCGAGACCCAGTACTTC CASSEDRGGETQYF
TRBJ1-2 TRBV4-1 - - TGCGCCAGCAGCCAACCGGACGTCTATGGCTACACCTTC CASSQPDVYGYTF
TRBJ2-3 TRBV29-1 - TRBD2 TGCAGCGCAACACGACTAGCGGGATTCACAGATACGCAGTATTTT CSATRLAGFTDTQYF
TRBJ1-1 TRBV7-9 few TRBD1 TGTGCCAGCAGCTACGGACAGGGCGGGGTTGAAGCTTTCTTT CASSYGQGGVEAFF
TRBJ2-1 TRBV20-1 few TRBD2 TGCAGTGCTAGAGATATTTCGAGGGGCGGGAGGGCGGGTGAGCAGTTCTTC CSARDISRGGRAGEQFF
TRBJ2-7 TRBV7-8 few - TGTGCCAGCACCCCTCGCGGGCATGCCTACGAGCAGTACTTC CASTPRGHAYEQYF
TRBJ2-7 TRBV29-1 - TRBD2 TGCAGCGTTGAAAGGGGTAGCGGGAGATCTCCCCACGAGCAGTACTTC CSVERGSGRSPHEQYF
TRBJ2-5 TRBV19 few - TGTGCCAGTAGTATCCGGTGGGGCGAAGAGACCCAGTACTTC CASSIRWGEETQYF
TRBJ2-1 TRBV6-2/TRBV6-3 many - TGTGCCAGCAGCTACCCAGCCTACAATGAGCAGTTCTTC CASSYPAYNEQFF
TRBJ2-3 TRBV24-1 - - TGTGCCACCAGTGGACGGGGTACAGATACGCAGTATTTT CATSGRGTDTQYF
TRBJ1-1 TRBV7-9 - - TGTGCCAGCCGACAGACGCAGGGGAGAAACACTGAAGCTTTCTTT CASRQTQGRNTEAFF
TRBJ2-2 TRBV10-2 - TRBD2 TGCGCCAGCAGATGGACTAGCGGCGGCACCGGGGAGCTGTTTTTT CASRWTSGGTGELFF
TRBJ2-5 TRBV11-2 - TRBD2 TGTGCCAGCAGCTTGGGGGGGTCATGGGTTGACTTC CASSLGGSWVDF
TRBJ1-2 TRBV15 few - TGTGCCACCAGCAGACCCGGTCGCAGTCCTAACTATGGCTACACCTTC CATSRPGRSPNYGYTF
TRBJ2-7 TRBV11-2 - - TGTGCCAGCAGAGCGGACGGCAGCTCCTACGAGCAGTACTTC CASRADGSSYEQYF
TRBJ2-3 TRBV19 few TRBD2 TGTGCCAGTACCCTAGCGGGATGGGAAGATACGCAGTATTTT CASTLAGWEDTQYF